This T cell receptor beta chain originates from a study of shared clonotypes between healthy human individuals. Genomic DNA belonging to each subset was distributed in equal measure over several immunoSEQ plates. Authors' methods: ImmunoSEQ gave junction-only sequences without quality scores, so filtering differed. Some clones are missing from TCRdb's copy, which holds only in-frame ones; the method was immunoSEQ multiplex PCR. The V and J calls and clone size are taken from that table; D and trimming were inferred from the DNA. The sample carries some 480,000 clones, 79% recorded once. CDR3 size: 16 residues. Trimming took 0 bases from V and 0 from J, leaving 8 bases between them. Every one of the donors was a Caucasian adult that lived in Nashville, Tennessee. Without sorting, samples used around 100 million PBMCs for genomic DNA.

The chain combines TRBV23-1 with TRBJ1-4; the D is unclear. TRBV23-1 is sorted into the ORF group, with uncertain function. This clonotype was obtained from a woman aged 40 to 50 in good health. Some clones in this sample may be carry-over from other donors' samples. Specimen: PBMCs. Written as DNA, the CDR3 is TGCGCCAGCAGTCAATCGTGGAGGGCAACTAATGAAAAACTGTTTTTT. As protein: CASSQSWRATNEKLFF.